Below, 27 T cell receptor beta chains from the same sample are listed, as sequenced in a study of T cell responses to AZD1222 COVID-19 vaccine. Repertoires were generated with immunoSEQ multiplex PCR, while TCRdb's copy carries only in-frame clones and drops some. The table has 95,000 to 150,000 clones, 90% to 95% seen once; the top ten hold 4.5% to 6%. The specimen comprised peripheral blood, sampled 28 days after the second AZD1222 dose. The receptors were gathered from an adult who received the AZD1222 COVID-19 vaccine.

This clone was seen just once. This chain joins TRBV7-2 and TRBJ2-1, with D maybe TRBD2 (6 bases). V was pared by 7 bases and J by 1 base, with 11 bases between. The CDR3 contains 14 residues. Germline V CDR1 and CDR2: SGHTA, FQGNSA. CDR3 region: CASTLAISYNEQFF. The CDR3, as DNA: TGTGCCAGCACCCTAGCGATATCCTACAATGAGCAGTTCTTC.

The gene calls are TRBV6-5 and TRBJ2-3, with D perhaps matching TRBD1 (5 bases). The germline gives CDR1 MNHEY, CDR2 SVGAGI. The V and J ends lost 7 bases and 5 bases respectively, with 13 bases between them. The CDR3 runs 13 residues. The CDR3 loop is CASKLTGLDTQYF. The CDR3 region has the DNA TGTGCCAGCAAATTAACAGGTTTAGATACGCAGTATTTT.

CDR3 loop: CASGTGVYNEQFF. The CDR3 coding sequence is TGTGCCAGCGGGACAGGGGTATACAATGAGCAGTTCTTC. The chain joins TRBV10-3 to TRBJ2-1, with 10 bases matching TRBD1. V lost 10 bases, J lost 4 bases, and 4 bases stayed unmatched. This CDR3 region has 13 residues. The germline V gene has CDR1 ENHRY and CDR2 SYGVKD.

The V call is TRBV7-9, the J call TRBJ1-2; D is uncertain. Germline CDR1 SEHNR, CDR2 FQNEAQ (reference sequence). This CDR3 is 15 amino acids long. The V end was cut by 1 base, the J end by 4 bases, with 13 bases between. The CDR3 loop is CASSLDSGVSYGYTF. The CDR3 DNA reads as TGTGCCAGCAGCTTAGACTCGGGTGTATCCTATGGCTACACCTTC.

The chain carries TRBV11-2 and TRBJ2-2; 10 positions match TRBD2. Germline CDR1 is SGHAT and CDR2 is FQNNGV. V shed 1 base, J shed 5 bases, and the junction held 4 bases outside the gene matches. The CDR3 sequence is 16 residues long. Here the CDR3 reads CASSLVPGLATGELFF. The CDR3 DNA reads TGTGCCAGCAGCTTAGTTCCGGGACTAGCGACCGGGGAGCTGTTTTTT.

The J gene is TRBJ2-3, the V gene TRBV2; TRBD2 aligns across 7 bases. J was trimmed by 8 bases and V by 10 bases; bases with no gene match: 21. The CDR3 spans 16 residues. The germline gives CDR1 SNHLY, CDR2 FYNNEI. CDR3 sequence: CATSPWGEGPEGTQYF. The CDR3 bases are TGTGCCACCTCCCCTTGGGGGGAGGGCCCGGAAGGTACGCAGTATTTT.

Note on this clone: This CDR3 is also generated by other DNA sequences in the sample. This chain links TRBV9 with TRBJ1-6, with D perhaps matching TRBD1 (5 bases). Looked up from germline, CDR1 is SGDLS and CDR2 is YYNGEE. With 2 bases removed from V and 0 bases from J, the gap between germline ends came to 6 bases. CDR3 size: 15 residues. CDR3 in DNA: TGTGCCAGCAGCGTCGGGGGCTCCTATAATTCACCCCTCCACTTT. Encoded protein: CASSVGGSYNSPLHF.

The chain has TRBV5-4 and TRBJ1-5; D remains ambiguous. The length of the CDR3 is 12 residues. Germline loops: CDR1 SGHNT, CDR2 YYREEE (reference sequence). Trimming cost V 10 bases and J 4 bases, with 12 bases left between them. The CDR3 here is CAGRPINQPQHF. CDR3 bases: TGTGCCGGTAGACCGATTAATCAGCCCCAGCATTTT. Filled out from reference TRBV5-4 and TRBJ1-5, the complete variable domain reads ETGVTQSPTHLIKTRGQQVTLRCSSQSGHNTVSWYQQALGQGPQFIFQYYREEENGRGNFPPRFSGLQFPNYSSELNVNALELDDSALYLCAGRPINQPQHFGDGTRLSIL.

The rearrangement uses TRBV23-1 and TRBJ1-2, with D unresolved. TRBV23-1 is flagged as an ORF with uncertain function. The V end was cut by 2 bases, the J end by 4 bases, with 20 bases between. There are 17 residues in the CDR3. The CDR3 is CASSQSSGPGTFYGYTF. DNA for the CDR3: TGCGCCAGCAGTCAAAGCTCGGGCCCGGGAACCTTCTATGGCTACACCTTC.

V gene TRBV5-1 combines with J gene TRBJ2-1; TRBD2 matches at 13 bases. This CDR3 contains 14 residues. Germline lookup yields CDR1 SGHRS and CDR2 YFSETQ. Losses at the gene ends were 2 bases for V and 15 bases for J; bases not matched to a gene: 8. CDR3 DNA: TGCGCCAGCAGCTTTTATAGGACTAGCGGGAGTTGGTTCTTC. It codes for CASSFYRTSGSWFF. Filled out from reference TRBV5-1 and TRBJ2-1, the complete variable domain reads KAGVTQTPRYLIKTRGQQVTLSCSPISGHRSVSWYQQTPGQGLQFLFEYFSETQRNKGNFPGRFSGRQFSNSRSEMNVSTLELGDSALYLCASSFYRTSGSWFFGPGTRLTVL.

The chain carries TRBV16 and TRBJ1-1; D unclear. Germline loops: CDR1 KGHSY, CDR2 FQNENV. V was trimmed by 4 bases and J by 0 bases, leaving 12 bases between them. CDR3 size: 15 residues. CDR3 protein: CASSPGRPLNTEAFF. Here the CDR3 DNA reads TGTGCCAGCAGCCCCGGACGACCCCTGAACACTGAAGCTTTCTTT.

V usage is TRBV6-2 or TRBV6-3 and J usage is TRBJ2-7; 7 nucleotides agree with TRBD2. Trimming removed 4 bases from V and 3 bases from J; junction bases left unmatched: 12. Looked up from germline, CDR1 is MNHEY and CDR2 is SVGEGT. This CDR3 is built from 16 residues. CDR3: CASSSPGLGVGYEQYF. As DNA, the CDR3 is TGTGCCAGCAGTTCGCCCGGACTAGGGGTAGGCTACGAGCAGTACTTC.

This clone was picked up one time. The rearrangement links TRBV14 to TRBJ2-1, with D possibly matching TRBD2 (6 bases). Trimming took off 0 bases at V and 4 bases at J, with 13 bases between the two ends. Germline-derived CDR1 and CDR2 are SGHDN and FVKESK. The CDR3 contains 16 residues. The CDR3 here is CASSQETSQFYNEQFF. The DNA for the CDR3 is TGTGCCAGCAGCCAAGAAACTAGCCAGTTTTACAATGAGCAGTTCTTC.

The chain links TRBV19 to TRBJ1-1, with a weak D call TRBD1 (5 bases). V lost 4 bases and J lost 3, with 18 bases in between. The CDR3 totals 16 residues. Looked up from germline, CDR1 is LNHDA and CDR2 is SQIVND (reference sequence). The DNA of the CDR3 is TGTGCCAGTAGTACCGACTTGGGACGGGATCACACTGAAGCTTTCTTT. Its protein is CASSTDLGRDHTEAFF. The full variable domain, rest sourced from reference TRBV19 and TRBJ1-1, is DGGITQSPKYLFRKEGQNVTLSCEQNLNHDAMYWYRQDPGQGLRLIYYSQIVNDFQKGDIAEGYSVSREKKESFPLTVTSAQKNPTAFYLCASSTDLGRDHTEAFFGQGTRLTVV.

This clone was found a few times. This chain connects TRBV6-2 or TRBV6-3 to TRBJ1-2; D is unresolved. This CDR3 contains 14 residues. Germline CDR1 reads MNHEY; CDR2 reads SVGEGT. V lost 6 bases to trimming and J lost 7 bases, with 18 bases between them. DNA of the CDR3: TGTGCCAGCAGCACCCCCCCGGATCTTCGTGGCTACACCTTC. Amino acid sequence: CASSTPPDLRGYTF.

CDR3 in amino acids: CASSLGGIHNQPQHF. Written as DNA, the CDR3 is TGTGCCAGCAGCTTGGGAGGGATTCACAATCAGCCCCAGCATTTT. The chain combines TRBV5-6 with TRBJ1-5; D call uncertain. CDR3 length: 15 residues. V lost 0 bases and J 3 bases, leaving 10 bases between the germline ends. Germline V CDR1 and CDR2: SGHDT, YYEEEE.

The genes are TRBV6-2 or TRBV6-3 and TRBJ2-7; 12 bases map to TRBD2. CDR3 length: 15 amino acids. The junction had 5 bases not matched to a gene; V was cut back by 4 bases and J by 4 bases. From germline, CDR1 is MNHEY and CDR2 SVGEGT. Here the CDR3 reads CASSLTSGREYEQYF. As DNA, the CDR3 is TGTGCCAGCAGTTTGACTAGCGGGAGAGAATACGAGCAGTACTTC.

V is TRBV7-8 and J is TRBJ1-1; TRBD1 is a possible D gene (5 bases). Germline lookup yields CDR1 SGHVS and CDR2 FQNEAQ. V lost 6 bases and J lost 6, with 17 bases in between. The CDR3 is made up of 14 amino acids. The CDR3 here is CASRPNLQAAEAFF. As DNA, the CDR3 is TGTGCCAGCAGACCCAATCTACAGGCTGCTGAAGCTTTCTTT.

This clone was observed once. The chain uses TRBV19 and TRBJ2-1; 11 positions match TRBD2. Germline V gene sequence: CDR1 LNHDA, CDR2 SQIVND (reference sequence). With 5 bases clipped from V and 6 bases from J, the junction kept 15 bases outside the gene matches. This CDR3 contains 18 residues. In DNA, the CDR3 is TGTGCCAGTAGTCCCCCGGGGTTACTAGCGGGAGTACCCAATGAGCAGTTCTTC. It is translated as CASSPPGLLAGVPNEQFF.

This clone occurred once. The chain combines TRBV6-2 or TRBV6-3 with TRBJ1-2; tentatively, D is TRBD1 (6 bases). There are 11 residues in the CDR3. V was shortened by 2 bases and J by 14 bases, with 12 bases between the two germline ends. The germline gives CDR1 MNHEY, CDR2 SVGEGT. The CDR3 loop is CASSYMNRETF. CDR3 nucleotides: TGTGCCAGCAGTTACATGAACAGGGAAACCTTC.

The V and J genes are TRBV27 and TRBJ2-5; D remains ambiguous. The V gene lost 2 bases and the J gene lost 5 bases, with 9 bases spanning the gap. Germline-derived CDR1 and CDR2 are MNHEY and SMNVEV (reference sequence). This CDR3 is built from 13 residues. The CDR3 sequence: CASSLRKRETQYF. The CDR3 nucleotides are TGTGCCAGCAGTTTACGGAAACGCGAGACCCAGTACTTC.

The chain is built from TRBV7-2 and TRBJ1-1, with 9 bases fitting TRBD1. CDR1 SGHTA and CDR2 FQGNSA come from the germline V gene. This CDR3 is 14 amino acids long. V shed 5 bases and J 3 bases; nucleotides not matched to a gene: 4. The CDR3 DNA follows: TGTGCCAGCAGCCATGACAGGGGGGACACTGAAGCTTTCTTT. This encodes CASSHDRGDTEAFF.

The V call is TRBV28, the J call TRBJ1-2, with a tentative D call TRBD1 (6 bases). The CDR3 totals 12 residues. Trimming took 1 base from V and 8 from J, leaving 8 bases between them. CDR1 MDHEN and CDR2 SYDVKM come from the germline V gene. The chain's CDR3 is CASSLLTGGYTF. In DNA form, the CDR3 reads TGTGCCAGCAGTTTATTGACAGGAGGCTACACCTTC.

The genes are TRBV4-1 and TRBJ2-5; D is unclear. The CDR3 totals 14 residues. CDR1 MGHRA and CDR2 YSYEKL come from the germline V gene. Trimming removed 1 base at V and 2 bases at J, with 8 bases between. The CDR3 nucleotides are TGCGCCAGCAGCCAAGTTTACGGACAAGAGACCCAGTACTTC. Translating gives CASSQVYGQETQYF.

The rearrangement links TRBV5-1 to TRBJ2-2, with D uncertain. The CDR3 sequence is 12 residues long. Trimming shortened V by 4 bases and J by 4 bases, and 5 bases separated the two germline ends. Germline CDR1 reads SGHRS; CDR2 reads YFSETQ. The chain's CDR3 is CASSPLTGELFF. For the CDR3, the DNA is TGCGCCAGCAGCCCACTCACCGGGGAGCTGTTTTTT. Full variable domain (rest looked up from reference TRBV5-1 and TRBJ2-2): KAGVTQTPRYLIKTRGQQVTLSCSPISGHRSVSWYQQTPGQGLQFLFEYFSETQRNKGNFPGRFSGRQFSNSRSEMNVSTLELGDSALYLCASSPLTGELFFGEGSRLTVL.

This chain links TRBV28 with TRBJ1-1; perhaps TRBD1 as D (5 bases). The CDR3 extends over 13 amino acids. V was clipped by 6 bases and J by 5 bases, with 13 bases between them. The germline V gene encodes CDR1 MDHEN and CDR2 SYDVKM. Written as DNA, the CDR3 is TGTGCCAGCAGCCAGGGACGCGAGACTGAAGCTTTCTTT. It translates to CASSQGRETEAFF.

Only one count was recorded for this clone. J is TRBJ2-2 and V is TRBV6-5; 11 nucleotides align to TRBD2. V lost 5 bases and J lost 4; bases outside the gene matches: 3. The CDR3 sequence is 15 residues long. Germline assignment: CDR1 MNHEY and CDR2 SVGAGI. The DNA of the CDR3 is TGTGCCAGCAGTCTTCTAGCGGGGGGCACCGGGGAGCTGTTTTTT. As protein: CASSLLAGGTGELFF.